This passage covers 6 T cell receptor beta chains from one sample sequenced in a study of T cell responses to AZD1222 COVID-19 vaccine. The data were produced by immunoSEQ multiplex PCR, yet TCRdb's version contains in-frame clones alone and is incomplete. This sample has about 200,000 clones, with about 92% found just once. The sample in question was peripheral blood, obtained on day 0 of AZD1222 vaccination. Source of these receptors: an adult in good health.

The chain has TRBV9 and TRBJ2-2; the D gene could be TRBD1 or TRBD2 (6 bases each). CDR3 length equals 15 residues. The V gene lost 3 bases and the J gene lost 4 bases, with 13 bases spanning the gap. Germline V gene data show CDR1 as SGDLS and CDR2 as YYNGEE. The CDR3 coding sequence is TGTGCCAGCAGCGGGGGGGCGCAGTTCACCGGGGAGCTGTTTTTT. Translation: CASSGGAQFTGELFF.

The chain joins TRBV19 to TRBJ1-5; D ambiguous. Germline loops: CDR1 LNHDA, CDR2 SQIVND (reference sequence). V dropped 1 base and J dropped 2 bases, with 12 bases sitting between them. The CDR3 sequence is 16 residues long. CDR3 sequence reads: CASSIGEGMGNQPQHF. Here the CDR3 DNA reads TGTGCCAGTAGTATAGGGGAGGGTATGGGCAATCAGCCCCAGCATTTT. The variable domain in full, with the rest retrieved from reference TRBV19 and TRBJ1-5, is DGGITQSPKYLFRKEGQNVTLSCEQNLNHDAMYWYRQDPGQGLRLIYYSQIVNDFQKGDIAEGYSVSREKKESFPLTVTSAQKNPTAFYLCASSIGEGMGNQPQHFGDGTRLSIL.

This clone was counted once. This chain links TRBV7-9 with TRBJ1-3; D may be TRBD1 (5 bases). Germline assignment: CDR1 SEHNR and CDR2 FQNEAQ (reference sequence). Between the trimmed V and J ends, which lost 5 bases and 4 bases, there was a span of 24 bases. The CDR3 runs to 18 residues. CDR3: CASSLSGRQRAGGNTIYF. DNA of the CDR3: TGTGCCAGCAGCCTTTCGGGGAGACAGCGAGCAGGGGGAAACACCATATATTTT.

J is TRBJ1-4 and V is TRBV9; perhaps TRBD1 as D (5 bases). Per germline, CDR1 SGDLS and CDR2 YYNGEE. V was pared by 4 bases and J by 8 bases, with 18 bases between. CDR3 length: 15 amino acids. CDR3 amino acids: CASSIRGGWNEKLFF. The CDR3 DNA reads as TGTGCCAGCAGCATCCGGGGGGGTTGGAACGAAAAACTGTTTTTT.

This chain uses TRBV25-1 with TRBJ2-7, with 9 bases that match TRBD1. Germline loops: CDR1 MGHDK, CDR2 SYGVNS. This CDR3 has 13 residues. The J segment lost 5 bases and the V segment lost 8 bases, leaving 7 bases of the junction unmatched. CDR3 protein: CASQGQGKDEQYF. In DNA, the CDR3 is TGTGCCAGCCAGGGACAGGGTAAGGACGAGCAGTACTTC.

DNA for the CDR3: TGTGCCAGCAGCTTTCACGGCAGAAGCACAGATACGCAGTATTTT. It yields the protein CASSFHGRSTDTQYF. The chain has TRBV11-3 and TRBJ2-3; unclear D gene. CDR1 SGHNT and CDR2 YENEEA come from the germline V gene. The CDR3 is made up of 15 amino acids. V shed 3 bases and J shed 0 bases, with 10 bases lying between them.